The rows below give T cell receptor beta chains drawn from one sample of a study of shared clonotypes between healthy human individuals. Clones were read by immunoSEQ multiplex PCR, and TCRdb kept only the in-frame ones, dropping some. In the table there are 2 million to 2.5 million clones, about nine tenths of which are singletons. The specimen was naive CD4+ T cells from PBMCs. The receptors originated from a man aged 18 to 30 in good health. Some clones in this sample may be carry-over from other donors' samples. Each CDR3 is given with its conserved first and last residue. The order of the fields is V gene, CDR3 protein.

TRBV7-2	CASSPGGQGQNIQYF
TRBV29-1	CSVGGQGEKLFF
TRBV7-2	CASSSSGRVSEQYF
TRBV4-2	CASSQIELVERNNEQFF
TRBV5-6	CASSPGRNYGYTF
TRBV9	CASSVVPGAEAFF
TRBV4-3	CASSQGQPQHF
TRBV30	CAWSKGFVYEQYF
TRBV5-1	CASSIRDRGEQYF
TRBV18	CASSPGAGNNEQFF
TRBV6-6	CASSYSGDTQYF
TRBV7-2	CANSLRQGYGYTF
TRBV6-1	CASSEESRQPQHF
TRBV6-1	CASSTGTQPQHF
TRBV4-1	CASRGDNTGELFF
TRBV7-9	CAMDDKDSAKLFF
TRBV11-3	CASSLALAAEQYF
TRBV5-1	CASSLGGGELVEGYTF
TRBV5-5	CASSFWGEKLFF
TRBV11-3	CASSLGGTDYNEQFF
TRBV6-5	CASSYTRNTGELFF
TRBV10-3	CAISTPPTGLGNTQYF
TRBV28	CASRLSGGGANVLTF
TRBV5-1	CASSSWPAAEDYGYTF
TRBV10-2	CATETGGGKTQYF
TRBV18	CASSFEAGPSYEQYF
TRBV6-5	CASAGGAGEQTQYF
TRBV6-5	CASRMGGEGTGELFF
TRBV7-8	CASSLGELTTGELFF
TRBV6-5	CASSYSSGRPNEQFF
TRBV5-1	CASSLETERRDTQYF
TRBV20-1	CSAVGWDEQFF
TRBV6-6	CASRTGQSYYEQYF
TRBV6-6	CASSPVGATGELFF
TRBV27	CASSPDRTPSNYGYTF
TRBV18	CASSPGQGLGLSDSYNEQFF
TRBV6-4	CASSPRDRHYSNQPQHF
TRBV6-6	CASSYLPATNEKLFF
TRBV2	CASSQQGSNTEAFF
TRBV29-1	CSVVGANEKLFF
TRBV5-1	CASNHLAGDLTDTQYF
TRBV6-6	CASSYGARKNNQPQHF
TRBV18	CASSPQGTGTEFF
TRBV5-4	CASSLQGSNQPQHF
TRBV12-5	CASGLTGGETQYF
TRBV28	CASLTPGDAETQYF
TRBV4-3	CASSHLLGETQYF
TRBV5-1	CASSRLAGVSDTQYF
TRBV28	CASSSGRGWGAQHF
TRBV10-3	CAISERRESLDTEAFF
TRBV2	CASSRGSLETQYF
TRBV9	CASSVTGQGTQYF
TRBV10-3	CAISGDSSTDTQYF
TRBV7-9	CASSFAFQPQHF
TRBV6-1	CASSEGGAVQPQHF
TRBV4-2	CASSRGPAESSYEQYF
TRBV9	CASSGRQVSSTDTQYF
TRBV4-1	CASSQARGGVATNEKLFF
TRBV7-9	CASGSRGEQYF